The present T cell receptor (beta chain) was sequenced within a study of blood T cell repertoires in COVID-19. Study-level background: Researchers got acute and convalescent COVID-19 samples from the United States, Italy and Spain. Nucleic acid was either cDNA or gDNA, and it came from T cells, B-cell-depleted T cells, or PBMCs.

Participant reports of clinical history set cohort assignment. Original data processing: Reference gene primer amplification gave nucleated cell count estimates. Libraries were prepared by immunoSEQ multiplex PCR; TCRdb keeps only in-frame clonotypes and omits some of them. V and J calls and clone size are as listed in that table; D and trimming were resolved from the DNA. Of about 270,000 clones detected, approximately 90% appear once; the ten largest clones hold over 3.5%. Input material: PBMCs or T cells enriched from blood (not recorded which). This receptor was identified in a woman aged 25 to 39 with acute COVID-19.

The CDR3 spells CASSLVFGSQETQYF. CDR3 sequence (DNA): TGCGCCAGCAGCTTGGTCTTCGGGAGTCAAGAGACCCAGTACTTC. This chain links TRBV5-1 with TRBJ2-5; D is possibly TRBD2 (6 bases). CDR1 and CDR2 (germline): SGHRS, YFSETQ. The V end was cut by 0 bases, the J end by 2 bases, with 11 bases between. The CDR3 runs 15 residues.